This TCR beta chain was captured by sequencing in a study of blood T cell repertoires in COVID-19. Study as a whole: T cells, B-cell-depleted T cells, or PBMCs supplied cDNA or gDNA.

Sequencing used immunoSEQ multiplex PCR; TCRdb keeps in-frame clones, though not all of them. The sample includes fewer than 700,000 clones, about 89% of them seen just once. The germline V gene encodes CDR1 SGHTA and CDR2 FQGNSA. CDR3 size: 15 residues. Trimming took off 6 bases at V and 6 bases at J, with 20 bases between the two ends. The sequence was collected from a woman aged 45-59 years with COVID-19, enrolled during active disease. This rearrangement joins TRBV7-2 to TRBJ1-1; D gene ambiguous. Sequencing was carried out using peripheral blood. The CDR3 DNA sequence: TGTGCCAGCAGTCACCCGGGGTTGGCGACGGCTGAAGCTTTCTTT. Its translation: CASSHPGLATAEAFF.